Sequencing of this T cell receptor beta chain was carried out in a study of T-cell memory formation after mild COVID-19. Study-wide points: Mainly CM and EM harbored the contracting CD4+ clones; mainly EMRA harbored the CD8+ ones.

V was shortened by 3 bases and J by 4 bases, with 12 bases between the two germline ends. CDR3 length: 14 residues. CDR1 is MGHRA and CDR2 is YSYEKL in the germline V gene. TCRdb re-derived calls from the 5' RACE reads in MiXCR, one entry per CDR3 protein. The repertoire holds roughly 150,000 distinct CDR3 sequences, with more than 14% as singletons. This clonotype occurred many times. What it recognizes is unknown. The J gene is TRBJ1-1, the V gene TRBV4-1; D may be TRBD1 (5 bases). The sequenced sample was PBMCs or a T cell subset sorted from them (not recorded which). The sequence came from an adult woman who had mild COVID-19 (a few samples of this study predate the infection). Cell type and time point are not known. CDR3 in DNA: TGCGCCAGCAGCCAGAACAGCAGGGTCACTGAAGCTTTCTTT. Protein: CASSQNSRVTEAFF.